The 2 T cell receptor beta chains below all came from one sample that was sequenced in a study of T-cell memory formation after mild COVID-19 (dated by TCRdb to about 2021). The protocol used for the library was 5' RACE. The instrument was an Illumina NovaSeq 6000. TCRdb ran its own pipeline on the public reads, namely fastp trimming at Q25 and MiXCR clone calling, and kept in-frame beta chains. Rows matching on CDR3 protein sequence are summarized as one entry with the most common DNA and genes. This sample holds 120,000 or so distinct CDR3 sequences; more than 15% were observed only once. In total, the top ten clones hold around 13% of the sample. The sample taken for sequencing was PBMCs or a T cell subset sorted from them (not recorded which). Source of these receptors: an adult woman who had mild COVID-19 (a few samples of this study predate the infection). The sample titles of this study are shuffled in the database, so cell type and time point are left out; the donor was told from shared clones.

The table lists this clonotype with a few counts. The V and J genes are TRBV20-1 and TRBJ1-6; 9 positions agree with TRBD1. This CDR3 contains 15 residues. Trimming removed 1 base from V and 9 bases from J; junction bases left unmatched: 7. Germline V lookup: CDR1 DFQATT, CDR2 SNEGSKA (reference sequence). The CDR3 spells CSARVGTGNISPLHF. CDR3 DNA sequence: TGCAGTGCTAGAGTTGGGACAGGGAACATTTCACCCCTCCACTTT.

This chain uses TRBV7-9 with TRBJ2-3; the D gene is possibly TRBD2 (6 bases). The germline V and J ends were trimmed by 1 base and 1 base, with 9 bases remaining between them. The germline V gene has CDR1 SEHNR and CDR2 FQNEAQ (reference sequence). This CDR3 spans 15 amino acids. CDR3 DNA: TGTGCCAGCAGCTTAGGTAGCGGAGGCACAGATACGCAGTATTTT. As protein: CASSLGSGGTDTQYF.